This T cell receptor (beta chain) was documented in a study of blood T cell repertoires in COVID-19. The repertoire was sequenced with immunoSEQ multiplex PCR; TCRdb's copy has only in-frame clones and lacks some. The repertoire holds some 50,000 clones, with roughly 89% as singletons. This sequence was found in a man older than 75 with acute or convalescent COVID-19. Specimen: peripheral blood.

The CDR3 bases are TGTGCCAGCAGTCAGACTAGCGGACTCACAGATACGCAGTATTTT. Protein: CASSQTSGLTDTQYF. The chain is built from TRBV3-1 (or the pseudogene TRBV3-2) and TRBJ2-3, with 9 nucleotides matching TRBD2. Germline-derived CDR1 and CDR2 are LGHDT and YNNKEL (reference sequence). The CDR3 length is 15 residues. V dropped 6 bases and J dropped 2; count of bases not matched to a gene: 6.